This T cell receptor beta chain was retrieved from a study of early T cells in non-severe SARS-CoV-2 infection. As for the study in general: Bulk RNA isolated from unsorted whole blood underwent sequencing; chains were not paired.

There are 15 residues in the CDR3. The germline gives CDR1 LGHNA, CDR2 YNFKEQ. V was clipped by 4 bases and J by 2 bases; unmatched bases: 8. In this sample, this clonotype turned up many times. Unique molecular identifiers were attached to individual cDNA molecules. TCRdb analysed the 5' RACE reads with MiXCR anew, one entry per CDR3 protein. The sample includes tens of thousands of distinct CDR3 sequences, around 6.8% of them seen just once. The chain employs TRBV4-2 and TRBJ2-7; 7 bases agree with TRBD1. The receptor was isolated from an adult who was a healthcare worker with PCR-confirmed SARS-CoV-2 infection or an uninfected control (not recorded which). The sequenced sample consisted of whole blood. The CDR3 sequence is CASSPERTGAYEQYF. CDR3 in DNA: TGTGCCAGCAGCCCGGAGAGAACAGGGGCCTACGAGCAGTACTTC.